A selection of T cell receptor beta chains follows, all from one sample in a study of blood T cell repertoires in COVID-19. The data were produced by immunoSEQ multiplex PCR, yet TCRdb's version contains in-frame clones alone and is incomplete. The repertoire consists of about half a million clones, with 80% to 90% occurring once and the leading ten covering 3.2%. Sequenced material: peripheral blood. The receptors were sampled from a human donor in a cohort sampled during active COVID-19. Each CDR3 is given with its conserved first and last residue. Fields, in order: clone size, J gene, CDR3 length, D gene, V gene, CDR3 DNA, CDR3 protein. A D gene is named only where the DNA matches it firmly. Size values are once, few and many counts, or a class for expanded clones, and some rows have none.

abundance: -
j_gene: TRBJ2-3
len: 14
d_gene: TRBD2
v_gene: TRBV28
CDR3nt: TGTGCCAGCGTACTAGCGGGGGAGGGAGATACGCAGTATTTT
CDR3aa: CASVLAGEGDTQYF

abundance: -
j_gene: TRBJ1-6
len: 14
d_gene: TRBD1
v_gene: TRBV6-5
CDR3nt: TGTGCCAGCAGTAGGGACAGGGAGGAATCACCCCTCCACTTT
CDR3aa: CASSRDREESPLHF

abundance: once
j_gene: TRBJ2-2
len: 17
d_gene: TRBD2
v_gene: TRBV27
CDR3nt: TGTGCCAGCAGTTTTCTAGCGGGAGGATTTTTCCCCGGGGAGCTGTTTTTT
CDR3aa: CASSFLAGGFFPGELFF

abundance: -
j_gene: TRBJ1-2
len: 14
d_gene: TRBD1
v_gene: TRBV28
CDR3nt: TGTGCCAGCAGTACCCTTCAGGGGGGACAGGGCTACACCTTC
CDR3aa: CASSTLQGGQGYTF

abundance: -
j_gene: TRBJ1-1
len: 15
d_gene: -
v_gene: TRBV5-1
CDR3nt: TGCGCCAGCAGCCGAGGGGGAAGCATGAACACTGAAGCTTTCTTT
CDR3aa: CASSRGGSMNTEAFF

abundance: -
j_gene: TRBJ1-1
len: 16
d_gene: -
v_gene: TRBV19
CDR3nt: TGTGCCAGTAGATTCGTCAGGGGATTCGGGAACACTGAAGCTTTCTTT
CDR3aa: CASRFVRGFGNTEAFF

abundance: -
j_gene: TRBJ1-1
len: 14
d_gene: -
v_gene: TRBV27
CDR3nt: TGTGCCAGCAGTTTACAGCGATCGAACACTGAAGCTTTCTTT
CDR3aa: CASSLQRSNTEAFF

abundance: -
j_gene: TRBJ1-3
len: 15
d_gene: -
v_gene: TRBV23-1
CDR3nt: TGCGCCAGCAGTCAATCGCCGAGGGGGTTCAACACCATATATTTT
CDR3aa: CASSQSPRGFNTIYF

abundance: -
j_gene: TRBJ2-1
len: 12
d_gene: -
v_gene: TRBV3-1/TRBV3-2
CDR3nt: TGTGCCAGCAGCGTGAGCCTGGGCGAGCAGTTCTTC
CDR3aa: CASSVSLGEQFF

abundance: -
j_gene: TRBJ2-1
len: 19
d_gene: TRBD2
v_gene: TRBV11-2
CDR3nt: TGTGCCAGCAGCTCCTCTGGGACTAGCGGGAGGGAACCCTACAATGAGCAGTTCTTC
CDR3aa: CASSSSGTSGREPYNEQFF

abundance: -
j_gene: TRBJ2-3
len: 16
d_gene: -
v_gene: TRBV7-3
CDR3nt: TGTGCCAGCAGCTTAAGGCTAGCAGGGGCTGGCGATACGCAGTATTTT
CDR3aa: CASSLRLAGAGDTQYF

abundance: -
j_gene: TRBJ2-2
len: 14
d_gene: -
v_gene: TRBV6-5
CDR3nt: TGTGCCACCAAATTGACAGGTGGAACCGGGGAGCTGTTTTTT
CDR3aa: CATKLTGGTGELFF

abundance: once
j_gene: TRBJ1-2
len: 12
d_gene: -
v_gene: TRBV10-2
CDR3nt: TGCGCCAGCAGTGGGGCGCTTGGTGGCTACACCTTC
CDR3aa: CASSGALGGYTF

abundance: -
j_gene: TRBJ2-5
len: 13
d_gene: -
v_gene: TRBV11-1
CDR3nt: TGTGCCAGCAGCCCCCCCCCTGAAGAGACCCAGTACTTC
CDR3aa: CASSPPPEETQYF

abundance: -
j_gene: TRBJ1-2
len: 13
d_gene: -
v_gene: TRBV6-5
CDR3nt: TGTGCCAGCAGTCTACAGGGAATAGGGGGCTACACCTTC
CDR3aa: CASSLQGIGGYTF

abundance: once
j_gene: TRBJ1-5
len: 14
d_gene: -
v_gene: TRBV6-5
CDR3nt: TGTGCCAGCAGTCACGGTCTGAATAATCAGCCCCAGCATTTT
CDR3aa: CASSHGLNNQPQHF

abundance: -
j_gene: TRBJ2-4
len: 15
d_gene: -
v_gene: TRBV19
CDR3nt: TGTGCCAGTAGCGACCATAGGAGGGTGGGAAACATTCAGTACTTC
CDR3aa: CASSDHRRVGNIQYF

abundance: -
j_gene: TRBJ1-4
len: 15
d_gene: -
v_gene: TRBV19
CDR3nt: TGTGCCAGTAGTACGTATGGGGGGGAAAGCGAAAAACTGTTTTTT
CDR3aa: CASSTYGGESEKLFF

abundance: few
j_gene: TRBJ1-5
len: 13
d_gene: -
v_gene: TRBV19
CDR3nt: TGTGCCAGTAGTATACGGGAGAATCAGCCCCAGCATTTT
CDR3aa: CASSIRENQPQHF

abundance: few
j_gene: TRBJ2-3
len: 15
d_gene: TRBD2
v_gene: TRBV5-1
CDR3nt: TGCGCCAGCAGCTTAGCGGGAGTTAGAACAGATACGCAGTATTTT
CDR3aa: CASSLAGVRTDTQYF

abundance: -
j_gene: TRBJ2-2
len: 14
d_gene: -
v_gene: TRBV2
CDR3nt: TGTGCCAGCAGTGAAGTGCGGGTCTACGGGGAGCTGTTTTTT
CDR3aa: CASSEVRVYGELFF

abundance: -
j_gene: TRBJ2-3
len: 16
d_gene: -
v_gene: TRBV6-1
CDR3nt: TGTGCCAGCAGTGAAGGGTTAGCGGACAGCACAGATACGCAGTATTTT
CDR3aa: CASSEGLADSTDTQYF